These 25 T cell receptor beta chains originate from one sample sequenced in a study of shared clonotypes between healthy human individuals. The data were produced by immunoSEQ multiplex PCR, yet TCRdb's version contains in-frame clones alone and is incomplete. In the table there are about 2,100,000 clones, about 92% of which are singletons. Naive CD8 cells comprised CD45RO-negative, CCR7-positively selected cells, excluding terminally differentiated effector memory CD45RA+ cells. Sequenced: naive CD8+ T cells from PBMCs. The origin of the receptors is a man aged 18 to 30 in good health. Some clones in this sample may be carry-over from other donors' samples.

The CDR3 coding sequence is TGTGCCAGCAGTTTCGGGACAGGGGGATACGAGCAGTACTTC. This encodes CASSFGTGGYEQYF. The rearrangement uses TRBV6-6 and TRBJ2-7; 11 nucleotides match TRBD1. Looked up from germline, CDR1 is MNHNY and CDR2 is SVGAGI (reference sequence). CDR3 length equals 14 residues. Unmatched junction bases numbered 3, after V lost 4 bases and J lost 4 bases.

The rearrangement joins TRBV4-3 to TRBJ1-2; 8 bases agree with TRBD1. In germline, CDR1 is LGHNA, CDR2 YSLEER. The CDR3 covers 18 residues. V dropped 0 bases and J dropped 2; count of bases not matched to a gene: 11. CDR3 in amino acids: CASSQDLQGATPNYGYTF. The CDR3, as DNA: TGCGCCAGCAGCCAAGACCTGCAGGGGGCTACCCCGAACTATGGCTACACCTTC.

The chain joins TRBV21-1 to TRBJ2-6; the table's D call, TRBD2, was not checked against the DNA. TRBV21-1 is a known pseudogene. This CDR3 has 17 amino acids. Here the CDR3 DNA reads TGTGCCGGATCTAGCGGGAGGGCTATAAAAGGGGCCAACGTCCTGACTTTC. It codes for CAGSSGRAIKGANVLTF.

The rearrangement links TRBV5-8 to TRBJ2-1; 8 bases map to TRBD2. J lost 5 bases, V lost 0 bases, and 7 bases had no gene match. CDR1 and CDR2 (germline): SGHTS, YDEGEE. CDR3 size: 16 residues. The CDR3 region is CASSLGISGVDNEQFF. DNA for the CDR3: TGTGCCAGCAGCTTGGGGATTAGCGGGGTTGACAATGAGCAGTTCTTC.

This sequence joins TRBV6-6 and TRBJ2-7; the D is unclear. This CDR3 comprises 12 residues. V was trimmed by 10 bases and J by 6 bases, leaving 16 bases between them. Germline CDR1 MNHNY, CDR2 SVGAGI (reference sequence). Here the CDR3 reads CATKGPDLEQYF. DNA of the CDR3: TGTGCCACGAAGGGTCCAGACCTCGAGCAGTACTTC.

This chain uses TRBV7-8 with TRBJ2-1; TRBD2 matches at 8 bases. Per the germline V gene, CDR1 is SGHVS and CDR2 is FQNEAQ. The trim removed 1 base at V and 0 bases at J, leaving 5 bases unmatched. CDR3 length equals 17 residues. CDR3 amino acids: CASSLGTSRSSYNEQFF. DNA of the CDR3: TGTGCCAGCAGCTTAGGGACTAGCCGTAGCTCCTACAATGAGCAGTTCTTC.

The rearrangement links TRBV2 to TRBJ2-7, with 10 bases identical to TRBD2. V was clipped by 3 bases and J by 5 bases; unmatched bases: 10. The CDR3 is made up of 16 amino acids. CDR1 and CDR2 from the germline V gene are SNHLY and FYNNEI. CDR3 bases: TGTGCCAGCAGTGACCCGACTAGCGGGTACAAGAACGAGCAGTACTTC. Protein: CASSDPTSGYKNEQYF.

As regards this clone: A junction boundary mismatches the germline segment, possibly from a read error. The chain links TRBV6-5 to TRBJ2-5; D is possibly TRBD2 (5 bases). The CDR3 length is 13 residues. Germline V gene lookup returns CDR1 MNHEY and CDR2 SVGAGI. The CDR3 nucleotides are TGTGCCAGCAGTCCGACTAACCAGGAGACCCAGTACTTC. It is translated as CASSPTNQETQYF.

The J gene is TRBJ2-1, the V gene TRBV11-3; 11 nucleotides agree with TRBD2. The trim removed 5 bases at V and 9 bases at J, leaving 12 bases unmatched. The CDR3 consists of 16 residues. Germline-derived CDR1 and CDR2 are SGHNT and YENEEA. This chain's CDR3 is CASSPYGLAGRGEQFF. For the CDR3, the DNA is TGTGCCAGCAGCCCCTACGGACTAGCGGGTCGCGGTGAGCAGTTCTTC.

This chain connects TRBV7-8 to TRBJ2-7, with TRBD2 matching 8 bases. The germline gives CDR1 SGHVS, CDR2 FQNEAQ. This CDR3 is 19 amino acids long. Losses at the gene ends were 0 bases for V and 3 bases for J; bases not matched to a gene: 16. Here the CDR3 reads CASSLALEREMPRIYEQYF. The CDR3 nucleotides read TGTGCCAGCAGCTTAGCGCTCGAGCGGGAGATGCCCCGGATCTACGAGCAGTACTTC.

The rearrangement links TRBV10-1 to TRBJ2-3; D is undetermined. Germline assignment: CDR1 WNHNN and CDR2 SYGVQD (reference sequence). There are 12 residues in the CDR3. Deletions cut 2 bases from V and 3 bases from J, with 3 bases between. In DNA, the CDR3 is TGCGCCAGCAGTGAGGCGACAGATACGCAGTATTTT. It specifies CASSEATDTQYF.

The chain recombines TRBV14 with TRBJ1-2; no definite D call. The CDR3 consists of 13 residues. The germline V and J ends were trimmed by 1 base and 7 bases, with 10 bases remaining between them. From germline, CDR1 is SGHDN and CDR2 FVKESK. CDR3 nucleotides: TGTGCCAGCAGCCAAGGACTAGGGAGTGGCTACACCTTC. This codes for CASSQGLGSGYTF.

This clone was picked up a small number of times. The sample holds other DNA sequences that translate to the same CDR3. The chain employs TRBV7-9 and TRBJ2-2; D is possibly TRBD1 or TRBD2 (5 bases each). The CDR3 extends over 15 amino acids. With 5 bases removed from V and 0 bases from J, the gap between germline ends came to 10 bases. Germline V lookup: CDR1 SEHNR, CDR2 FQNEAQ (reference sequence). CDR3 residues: CASSPGTANTGELFF. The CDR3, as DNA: TGTGCCAGCAGCCCCGGGACGGCGAACACCGGGGAGCTGTTTTTT.

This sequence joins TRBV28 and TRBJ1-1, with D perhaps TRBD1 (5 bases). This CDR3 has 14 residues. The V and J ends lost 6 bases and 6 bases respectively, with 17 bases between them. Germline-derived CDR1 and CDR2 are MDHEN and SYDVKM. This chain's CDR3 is CASSLSRGSSEAFF. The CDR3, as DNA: TGTGCCAGCAGCTTGAGTCGGGGCTCGTCTGAAGCTTTCTTT.

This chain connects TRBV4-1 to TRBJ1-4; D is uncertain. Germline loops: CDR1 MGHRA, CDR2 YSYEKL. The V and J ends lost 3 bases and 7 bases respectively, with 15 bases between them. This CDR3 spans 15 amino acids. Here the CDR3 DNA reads TGCGCCAGCAGCCACAAAACAAGGTTTGGTGAAAAACTGTTTTTT. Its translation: CASSHKTRFGEKLFF.

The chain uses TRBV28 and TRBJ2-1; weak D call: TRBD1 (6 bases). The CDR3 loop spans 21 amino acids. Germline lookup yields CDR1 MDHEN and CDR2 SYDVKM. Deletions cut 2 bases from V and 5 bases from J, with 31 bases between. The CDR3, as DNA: TGTGCCAGCAGTTTACCCGTCGCGGACCGGACAGCACCAACCATTAACAATGAGCAGTTCTTC. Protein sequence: CASSLPVADRTAPTINNEQFF.

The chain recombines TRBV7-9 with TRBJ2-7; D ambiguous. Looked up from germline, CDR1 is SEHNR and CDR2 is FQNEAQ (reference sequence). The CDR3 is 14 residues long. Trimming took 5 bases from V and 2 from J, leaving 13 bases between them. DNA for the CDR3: TGTGCCAGCAGCGCCGTGATACCTCCCTACGAGCAGTACTTC. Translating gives CASSAVIPPYEQYF.

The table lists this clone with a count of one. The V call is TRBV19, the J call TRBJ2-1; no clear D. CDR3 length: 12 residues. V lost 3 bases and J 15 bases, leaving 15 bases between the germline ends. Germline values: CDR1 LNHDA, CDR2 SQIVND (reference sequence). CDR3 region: CASSIGSLELFF. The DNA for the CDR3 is TGTGCCAGTAGTATCGGCAGCTTGGAACTGTTCTTC.

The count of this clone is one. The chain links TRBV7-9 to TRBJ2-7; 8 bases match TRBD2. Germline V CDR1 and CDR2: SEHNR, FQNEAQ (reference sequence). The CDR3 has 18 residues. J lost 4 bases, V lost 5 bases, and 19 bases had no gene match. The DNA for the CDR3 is TGTGCCAGCAGCCCCCCGCAGGCTAGCGGGCAGGGAGGGTACGAGCAGTACTTC. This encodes CASSPPQASGQGGYEQYF.

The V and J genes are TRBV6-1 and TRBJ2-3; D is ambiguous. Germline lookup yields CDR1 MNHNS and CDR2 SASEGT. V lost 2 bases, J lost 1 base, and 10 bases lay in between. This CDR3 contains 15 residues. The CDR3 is CASSEWRTRTDTQYF. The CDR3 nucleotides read TGTGCCAGCAGTGAATGGCGAACTCGCACAGATACGCAGTATTTT.

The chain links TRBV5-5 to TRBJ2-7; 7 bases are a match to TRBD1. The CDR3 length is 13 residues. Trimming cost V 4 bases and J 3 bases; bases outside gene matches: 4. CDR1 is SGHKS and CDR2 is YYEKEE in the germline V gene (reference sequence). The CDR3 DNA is TGTGCCAGCAGCCTGACAGGGAACTACGAGCAGTACTTC. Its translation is CASSLTGNYEQYF.

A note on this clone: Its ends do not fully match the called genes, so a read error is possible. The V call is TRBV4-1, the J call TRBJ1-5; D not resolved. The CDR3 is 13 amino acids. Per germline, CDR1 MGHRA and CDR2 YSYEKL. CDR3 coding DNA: TGCGCCAGCAGTCAAGATGTGGGGCAGCCCCAGCATTTT. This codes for CASSQDVGQPQHF.

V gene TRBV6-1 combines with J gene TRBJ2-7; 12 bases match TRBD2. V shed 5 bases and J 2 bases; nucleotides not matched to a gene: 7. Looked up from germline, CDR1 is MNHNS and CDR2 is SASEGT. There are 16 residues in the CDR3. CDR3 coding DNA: TGTGCCAGCAGTAAAGAAGGACTAGCGGGACCCTACGAGCAGTACTTC. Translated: CASSKEGLAGPYEQYF.

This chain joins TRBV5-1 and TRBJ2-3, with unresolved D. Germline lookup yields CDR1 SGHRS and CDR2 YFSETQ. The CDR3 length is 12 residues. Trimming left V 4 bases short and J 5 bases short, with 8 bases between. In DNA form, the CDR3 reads TGCGCCAGCAGCACACTTGGAGATACGCAGTATTTT. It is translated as CASSTLGDTQYF.

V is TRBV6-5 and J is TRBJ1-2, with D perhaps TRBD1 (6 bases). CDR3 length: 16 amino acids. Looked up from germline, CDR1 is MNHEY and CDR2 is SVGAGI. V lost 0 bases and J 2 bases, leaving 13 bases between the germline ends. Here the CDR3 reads CASSYSQGRLNYGYTF. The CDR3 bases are TGTGCCAGCAGTTACTCGCAGGGGCGTCTAAACTATGGCTACACCTTC.